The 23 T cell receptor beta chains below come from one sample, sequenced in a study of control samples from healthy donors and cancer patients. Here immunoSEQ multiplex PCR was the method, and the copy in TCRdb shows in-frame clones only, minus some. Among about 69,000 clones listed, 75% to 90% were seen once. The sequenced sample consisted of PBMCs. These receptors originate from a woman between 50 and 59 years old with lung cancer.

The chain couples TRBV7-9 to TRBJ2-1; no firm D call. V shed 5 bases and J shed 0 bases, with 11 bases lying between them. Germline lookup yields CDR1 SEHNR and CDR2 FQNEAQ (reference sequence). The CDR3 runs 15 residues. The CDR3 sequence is CASSPTVISYNEQFF. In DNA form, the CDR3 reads TGTGCCAGCAGCCCCACAGTGATCTCCTACAATGAGCAGTTCTTC.

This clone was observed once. Written as DNA, the CDR3 is TGTGCCATCAGTCCGACAGGGAACTACGAGCAGTACTTC. This codes for CAISPTGNYEQYF. This chain links TRBV10-3 with TRBJ2-7, with 7 bases aligning to TRBD1. Germline CDR1 is ENHRY and CDR2 is SYGVKD. Losses at the gene ends were 5 bases for V and 3 bases for J; bases not matched to a gene: 4. The CDR3 runs 13 residues.

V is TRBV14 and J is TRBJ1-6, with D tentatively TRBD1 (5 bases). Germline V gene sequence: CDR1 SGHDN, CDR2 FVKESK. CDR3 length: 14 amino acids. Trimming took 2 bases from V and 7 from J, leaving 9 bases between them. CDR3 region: CASSQTGGNSPLHF. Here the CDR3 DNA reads TGTGCCAGCAGCCAAACGGGGGGAAATTCACCCCTCCACTTT.

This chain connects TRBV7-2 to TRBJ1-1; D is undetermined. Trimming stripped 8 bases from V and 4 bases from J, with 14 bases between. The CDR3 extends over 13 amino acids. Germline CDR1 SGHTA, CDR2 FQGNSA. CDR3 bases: TGTGCCAGCCGGGTGGTAGGGTCCACTGAAGCTTTCTTT. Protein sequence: CASRVVGSTEAFF.

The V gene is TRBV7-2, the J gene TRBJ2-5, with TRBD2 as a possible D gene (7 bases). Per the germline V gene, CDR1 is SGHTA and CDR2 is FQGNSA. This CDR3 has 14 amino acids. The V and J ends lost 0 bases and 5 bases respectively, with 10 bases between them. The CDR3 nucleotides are TGTGCCAGCAGCTTAGCGGGGGGGCTGGAGACCCAGTACTTC. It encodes CASSLAGGLETQYF.

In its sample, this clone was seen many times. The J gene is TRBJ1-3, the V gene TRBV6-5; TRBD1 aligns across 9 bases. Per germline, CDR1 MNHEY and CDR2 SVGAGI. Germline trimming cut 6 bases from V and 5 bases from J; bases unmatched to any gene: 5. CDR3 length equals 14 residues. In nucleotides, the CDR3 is TGTGCCAGCAGGCAACAGGGGGCCCGAAACACCATATATTTT. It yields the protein CASRQQGARNTIYF.

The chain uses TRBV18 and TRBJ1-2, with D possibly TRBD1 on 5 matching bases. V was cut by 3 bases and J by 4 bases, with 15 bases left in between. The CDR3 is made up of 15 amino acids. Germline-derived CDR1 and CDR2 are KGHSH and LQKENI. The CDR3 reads CASSPTREEGYGYTF. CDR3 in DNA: TGTGCCAGCTCACCTACCAGGGAGGAGGGCTATGGCTACACCTTC.

CDR3 bases: TGTGCCAGCAGTTACTCGGGACGGTCGGGGGGCTACACCTTC. Encoded protein: CASSYSGRSGGYTF. The chain couples TRBV6-5 to TRBJ1-2; maybe TRBD1 (5 bases). The germline CDR1 and CDR2 sequences are MNHEY and SVGAGI. CDR3 length: 14 residues. The V gene lost 0 bases and the J gene lost 8 bases, with 13 bases spanning the gap.

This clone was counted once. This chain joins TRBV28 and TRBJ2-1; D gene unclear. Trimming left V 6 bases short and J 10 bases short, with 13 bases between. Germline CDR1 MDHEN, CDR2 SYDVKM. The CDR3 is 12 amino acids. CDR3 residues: CASSLTPREQFF. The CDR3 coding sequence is TGTGCCAGCAGCCTGACCCCCAGGGAGCAGTTCTTC. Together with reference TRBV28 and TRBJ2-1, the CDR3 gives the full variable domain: DVKVTQSSRYLVKRTGEKVFLECVQDMDHENMFWYRQDPGLGLRLIYFSYDVKMKEKGDIPEGYSVSREKKERFSLILESASTNQTSMYLCASSLTPREQFFGPGTRLTVL.

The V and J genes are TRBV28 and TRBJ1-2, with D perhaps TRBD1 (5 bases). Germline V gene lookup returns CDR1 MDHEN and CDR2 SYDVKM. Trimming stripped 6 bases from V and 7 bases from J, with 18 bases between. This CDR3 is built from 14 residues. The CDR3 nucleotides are TGTGCCAGCAGCGACGGGACCGGAGTAAGTGGCTACACCTTC. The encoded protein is CASSDGTGVSGYTF.

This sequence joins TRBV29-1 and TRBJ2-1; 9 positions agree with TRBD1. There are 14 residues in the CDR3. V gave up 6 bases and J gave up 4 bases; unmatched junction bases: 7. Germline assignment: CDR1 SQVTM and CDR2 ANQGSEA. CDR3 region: CSVEGQGKYNEQFF. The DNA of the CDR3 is TGCAGCGTGGAGGGACAGGGAAAGTACAATGAGCAGTTCTTC.

The DNA of the CDR3 is TGTGCCAGCAGCTTACGGGGGGGGCGTGAGACCCAGTACTTC. Its protein is CASSLRGGRETQYF. The gene calls are TRBV7-2 and TRBJ2-5; 8 bases match TRBD2. There are 14 residues in the CDR3. Germline-derived CDR1 and CDR2 are SGHTA and FQGNSA. The junction had 4 bases not matched to a gene; V was cut back by 2 bases and J by 5 bases. The full variable domain, completed using reference TRBV7-2 and TRBJ2-5, is GAGVSQSPSNKVTEKGKDVELRCDPISGHTALYWYRQSLGQGLEFLIYFQGNSAPDKSGLPSDRFSAERTGGSVSTLTIQRTQQEDSAVYLCASSLRGGRETQYFGPGTRLLVL.

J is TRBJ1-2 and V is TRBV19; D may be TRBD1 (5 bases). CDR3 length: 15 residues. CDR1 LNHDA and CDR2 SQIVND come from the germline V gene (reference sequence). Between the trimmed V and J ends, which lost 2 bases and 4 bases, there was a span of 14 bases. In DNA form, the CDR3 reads TGTGCCAGTAGTATAAACTCCAGGGCCCCCTATGGCTACACCTTC. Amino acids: CASSINSRAPYGYTF. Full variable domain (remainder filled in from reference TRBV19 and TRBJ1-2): DGGITQSPKYLFRKEGQNVTLSCEQNLNHDAMYWYRQDPGQGLRLIYYSQIVNDFQKGDIAEGYSVSREKKESFPLTVTSAQKNPTAFYLCASSINSRAPYGYTFGSGTRLTVV.

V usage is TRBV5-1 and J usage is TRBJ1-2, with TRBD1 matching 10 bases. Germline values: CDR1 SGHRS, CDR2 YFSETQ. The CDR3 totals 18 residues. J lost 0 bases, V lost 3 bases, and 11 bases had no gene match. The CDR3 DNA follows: TGCGCCAGCAGCTGGGGGACAGGGGACTCGGGAACTAACTATGGCTACACCTTC. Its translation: CASSWGTGDSGTNYGYTF. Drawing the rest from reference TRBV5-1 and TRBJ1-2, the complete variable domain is KAGVTQTPRYLIKTRGQQVTLSCSPISGHRSVSWYQQTPGQGLQFLFEYFSETQRNKGNFPGRFSGRQFSNSRSEMNVSTLELGDSALYLCASSWGTGDSGTNYGYTFGSGTRLTVV.

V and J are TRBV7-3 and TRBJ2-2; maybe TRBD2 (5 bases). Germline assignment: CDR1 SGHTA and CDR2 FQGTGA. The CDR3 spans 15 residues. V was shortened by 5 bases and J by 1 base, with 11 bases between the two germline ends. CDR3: CASSTDLGNTGELFF. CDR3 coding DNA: TGTGCCAGCAGCACGGACTTAGGGAACACCGGGGAGCTGTTTTTT. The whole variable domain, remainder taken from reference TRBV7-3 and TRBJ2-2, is GAGVSQTPSNKVTEKGKYVELRCDPISGHTALYWYRQSLGQGPEFLIYFQGTGAADDSGLPNDRFFAVRPEGSVSTLKIQRTERGDSAVYLCASSTDLGNTGELFFGEGSRLTVL.

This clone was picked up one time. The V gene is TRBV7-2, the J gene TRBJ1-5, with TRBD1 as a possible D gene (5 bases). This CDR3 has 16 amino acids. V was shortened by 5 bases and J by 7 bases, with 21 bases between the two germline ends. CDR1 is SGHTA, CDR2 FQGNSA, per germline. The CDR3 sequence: CASSPPGPQRGQPQHF. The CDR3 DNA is TGTGCCAGCAGCCCCCCGGGACCCCAGCGAGGACAGCCCCAGCATTTT.

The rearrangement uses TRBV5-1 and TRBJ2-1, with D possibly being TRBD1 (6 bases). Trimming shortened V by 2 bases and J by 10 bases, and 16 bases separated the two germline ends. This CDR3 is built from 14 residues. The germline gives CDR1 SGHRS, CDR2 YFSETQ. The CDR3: CASSFGQSVGEQFF. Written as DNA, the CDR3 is TGCGCCAGCAGCTTCGGACAGAGCGTGGGCGAGCAGTTCTTC.

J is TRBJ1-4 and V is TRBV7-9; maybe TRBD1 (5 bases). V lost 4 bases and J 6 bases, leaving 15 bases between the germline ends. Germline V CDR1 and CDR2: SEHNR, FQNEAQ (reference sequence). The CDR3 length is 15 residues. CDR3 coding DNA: TGTGCCAGCAGCTCGGGGGACTCCCCTTATGAAAAACTGTTTTTT. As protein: CASSSGDSPYEKLFF.

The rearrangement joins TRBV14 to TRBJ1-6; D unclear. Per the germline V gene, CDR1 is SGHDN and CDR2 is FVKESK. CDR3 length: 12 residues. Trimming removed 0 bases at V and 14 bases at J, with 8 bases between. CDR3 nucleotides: TGTGCCAGCAGCCAAGACCCCCGCACCCTCCACTTT. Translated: CASSQDPRTLHF.

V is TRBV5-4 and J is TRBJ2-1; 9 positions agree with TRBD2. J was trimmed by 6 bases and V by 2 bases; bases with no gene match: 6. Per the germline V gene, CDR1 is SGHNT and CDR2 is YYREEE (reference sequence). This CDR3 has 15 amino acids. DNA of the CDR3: TGTGCCAGCAGCTTACCGGGACTAGCTTTCAATGAGCAGTTCTTC. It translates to CASSLPGLAFNEQFF. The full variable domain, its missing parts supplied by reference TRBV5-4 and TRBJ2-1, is ETGVTQSPTHLIKTRGQQVTLRCSSQSGHNTVSWYQQALGQGPQFIFQYYREEENGRGNFPPRFSGLQFPNYSSELNVNALELDDSALYLCASSLPGLAFNEQFFGPGTRLTVL.

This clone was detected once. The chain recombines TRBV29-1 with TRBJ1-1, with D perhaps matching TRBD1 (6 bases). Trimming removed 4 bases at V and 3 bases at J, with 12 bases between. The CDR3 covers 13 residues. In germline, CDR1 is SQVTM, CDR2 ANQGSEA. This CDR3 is CSVVGARDTEAFF. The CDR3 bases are TGCAGCGTTGTGGGGGCGAGGGACACTGAAGCTTTCTTT.

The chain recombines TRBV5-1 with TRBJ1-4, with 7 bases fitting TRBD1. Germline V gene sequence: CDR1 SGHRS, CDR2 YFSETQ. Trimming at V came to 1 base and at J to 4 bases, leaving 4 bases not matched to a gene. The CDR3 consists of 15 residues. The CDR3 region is CASSLSAGGNEKLFF. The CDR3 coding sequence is TGCGCCAGCAGCTTGTCGGCAGGGGGTAATGAAAAACTGTTTTTT.

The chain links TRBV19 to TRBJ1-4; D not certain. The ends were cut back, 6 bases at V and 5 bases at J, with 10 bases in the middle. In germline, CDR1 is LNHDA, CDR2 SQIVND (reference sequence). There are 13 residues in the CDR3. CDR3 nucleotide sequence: TGTGCCAGTAGACGAAAGGGAAATGAAAAACTGTTTTTT. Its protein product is CASRRKGNEKLFF.